This T cell receptor beta chain was recorded in a study of T cells in Graves' hyperthyroidism and ophthalmopathy. Remarks on this clonotype: Its antigen is as yet unknown.

RNA transcripts gave rise to amplified TCR beta CDR3 regions. HTBI primers were used for first-round RT-PCR of the TCR CDR3. From the multiplex PCR reads, TCRdb called clonotypes with MiXCR, one entry per CDR3 protein. The sample carries about 640,000 distinct CDR3 sequences, around 20% recorded once. After removal of 5 bases from V and 6 bases from J, the junction contained 12 bases not matched to a gene. CDR1 SEHNR and CDR2 FQNEAQ come from the germline V gene (reference sequence). The CDR3 loop spans 17 amino acids. The study's findings and limits: Blood also contained most expanded thyroid clonotypes above 0.001.

The J gene is TRBJ2-1, the V gene TRBV7-9, with TRBD1 identical over 11 bases. Sequencing was carried out using blood. The TCR sequence derives from a man aged 25 to 40 with Graves' ophthalmopathy. The CDR3 is CASSPDRGRVYGNEQFF. For the CDR3, the DNA is TGTGCCAGCAGCCCGGACAGGGGGCGTGTATATGGCAATGAGCAGTTCTTC. Looking up the rest from reference TRBV7-9 and TRBJ2-1 gives the full variable domain: DTGVSQNPRHKITKRGQNVTFRCDPISEHNRLYWYRQTLGQGPEFLTYFQNEAQLEKSRLLSDRFSAERPKGSFSTLEIQRTEQGDSAMYLCASSPDRGRVYGNEQFFGPGTRLTVL.